The 11 T cell receptor beta chains reported below all come from one sample, sequenced in a study of cytomegalovirus exposure and HLA in healthy donors. Both 60 Vbeta primers and 13 Jbeta primers went into the PCR. Sequencing was performed with immunoSEQ multiplex PCR; in TCRdb, only in-frame clones are kept and a portion is missing. This table holds a few hundred thousand clones, roughly 91% found once. The material sequenced was PBMCs. All receptors come from a girl aged 2-10 years in good health and CMV-seronegative.

The chain combines TRBV29-1 with TRBJ2-7; a weak D match, TRBD2 (5 bases). This CDR3 comprises 12 residues. The V gene's germline CDR1 is SQVTM and CDR2 ANQGSEA. V gave up 4 bases and J gave up 0 bases, with 7 bases separating them. This chain's CDR3 is CSVGDYSYEQYF. The CDR3 bases are TGCAGCGTTGGAGACTACTCCTACGAGCAGTACTTC.

The rearrangement joins TRBV27 to TRBJ2-3, with a possible D match to TRBD1 (5 bases). The CDR3 covers 15 residues. Trimming shortened V by 6 bases and J by 1 base, and 14 bases separated the two germline ends. Germline V gene lookup returns CDR1 MNHEY and CDR2 SMNVEV (reference sequence). This chain's CDR3 is CASREQVRRTDTQYF. In DNA form, the CDR3 reads TGTGCCAGCAGGGAACAGGTACGCCGCACAGATACGCAGTATTTT.

The chain has TRBV25-1 and TRBJ2-5; D might be TRBD2 (5 bases). The CDR3 is 13 residues long. Trimming left V 0 bases short and J 5 bases short, with 7 bases between. Germline CDR1 reads MGHDK; CDR2 reads SYGVNS. The CDR3 is CASSEYRGETQYF. Written as DNA, the CDR3 is TGTGCCAGCAGTGAATATCGAGGGGAGACCCAGTACTTC.

V usage is TRBV12-5 and J usage is TRBJ2-1; TRBD1 might be the D (6 bases). Trimming took off 5 bases at V and 0 bases at J, with 14 bases between the two ends. Germline V gene data show CDR1 as LGHNT and CDR2 as FRNRAP. The CDR3 is 16 residues long. The CDR3 region has the DNA TGTGCTAGTGGTGCCGGGGACATTAGCTCCTACAATGAGCAGTTCTTC. It codes for CASGAGDISSYNEQFF.

This clone was counted a few times. Different DNA sequences within this sample yield the same CDR3. V usage is TRBV7-9 and J usage is TRBJ2-1; 12 bases are shared with TRBD2. CDR1 and CDR2 from the germline V gene are SEHNR and FQNEAQ (reference sequence). Germline trimming cut 3 bases from V and 9 bases from J; bases unmatched to any gene: 6. This CDR3 has 15 residues. The CDR3 region is CASSLGLAGGGEQFF. In nucleotides, the CDR3 is TGTGCCAGCAGCTTGGGGCTAGCGGGAGGGGGTGAGCAGTTCTTC.

V is TRBV14 and J is TRBJ2-2; D not certain. The CDR3 length is 17 residues. Germline V gene lookup returns CDR1 SGHDN and CDR2 FVKESK. V was shortened by 1 base and J by 0 bases, with 12 bases between the two germline ends. CDR3 amino acids: CASSQAVDWTNTGELFF. The CDR3 DNA is TGTGCCAGCAGCCAAGCCGTAGACTGGACGAACACCGGGGAGCTGTTTTTT.

The V gene is TRBV4-2, the J gene TRBJ2-7; TRBD2 aligns across 10 bases. The CDR3 is 15 amino acids. V shed 0 bases, J shed 2 bases, and the junction held 1 base outside the gene matches. The germline CDR1 and CDR2 sequences are LGHNA and YNFKEQ. CDR3 amino acids: CASSQDLAGAYEQYF. CDR3 nucleotide sequence: TGTGCCAGCAGCCAAGACCTAGCGGGAGCCTACGAGCAGTACTTC.

This chain links TRBV2 with TRBJ2-7; tentative D call: TRBD2 (6 bases). Trimming left V 9 bases short and J 2 bases short, with 17 bases between. This CDR3 is built from 14 residues. The V gene's germline CDR1 is SNHLY and CDR2 FYNNEI. This CDR3 is CASFGSEGPYEQYF. For the CDR3, the DNA is TGTGCCAGTTTCGGGAGCGAGGGTCCCTACGAGCAGTACTTC.

This chain connects TRBV27 to TRBJ2-1; 13 bases match TRBD2. This CDR3 contains 16 residues. The V segment lost 2 bases and the J segment 6 bases; nucleotides outside the gene matches: 4. Germline V gives CDR1 MNHEY, CDR2 SMNVEV (reference sequence). The CDR3 here is CASSLPGTSGTNEQFF. CDR3 coding DNA: TGTGCCAGCAGTTTACCCGGGACTAGCGGGACCAATGAGCAGTTCTTC.

The chain combines TRBV12-5 with TRBJ2-3, with D possibly TRBD2 on 6 matching bases. The ends were cut back, 1 base at V and 4 bases at J, with 6 bases in the middle. CDR1 and CDR2 (germline): LGHNT, FRNRAP. CDR3 length: 13 residues. This CDR3 is CASGLGGADTQYF. Written as DNA, the CDR3 is TGTGCTAGTGGTTTGGGGGGGGCAGATACGCAGTATTTT.

The chain employs TRBV2 and TRBJ1-1, with 7 positions matching TRBD1. Unmatched junction bases numbered 6, after V lost 4 bases and J lost 10 bases. This CDR3 has 12 amino acids. The germline V gene has CDR1 SNHLY and CDR2 FYNNEI. The CDR3 bases are TGTGCCAGCAGTGGACAGGGATGGGGAGCTTTCTTT. As protein: CASSGQGWGAFF.